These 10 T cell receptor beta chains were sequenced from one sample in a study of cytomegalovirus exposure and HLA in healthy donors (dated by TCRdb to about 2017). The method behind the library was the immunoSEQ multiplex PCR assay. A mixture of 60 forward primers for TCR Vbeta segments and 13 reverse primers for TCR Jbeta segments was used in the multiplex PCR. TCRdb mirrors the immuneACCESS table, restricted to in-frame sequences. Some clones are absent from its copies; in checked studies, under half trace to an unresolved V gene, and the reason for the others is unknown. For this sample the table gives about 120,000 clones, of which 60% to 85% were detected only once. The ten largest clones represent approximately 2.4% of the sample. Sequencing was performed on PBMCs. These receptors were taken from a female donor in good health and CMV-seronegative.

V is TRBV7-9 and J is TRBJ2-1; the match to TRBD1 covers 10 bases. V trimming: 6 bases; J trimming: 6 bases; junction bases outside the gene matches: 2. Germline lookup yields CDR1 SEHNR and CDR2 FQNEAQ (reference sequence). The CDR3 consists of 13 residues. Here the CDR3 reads CASSRQGANEQFF. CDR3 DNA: TGTGCCAGCAGTCGACAGGGGGCCAATGAGCAGTTCTTC.

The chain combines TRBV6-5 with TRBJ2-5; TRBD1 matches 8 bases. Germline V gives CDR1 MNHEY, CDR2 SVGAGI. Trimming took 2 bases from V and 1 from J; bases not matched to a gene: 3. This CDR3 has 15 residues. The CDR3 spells CASSYQGQGQETQYF. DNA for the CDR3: TGTGCCAGCAGTTACCAAGGACAGGGCCAAGAGACCCAGTACTTC.

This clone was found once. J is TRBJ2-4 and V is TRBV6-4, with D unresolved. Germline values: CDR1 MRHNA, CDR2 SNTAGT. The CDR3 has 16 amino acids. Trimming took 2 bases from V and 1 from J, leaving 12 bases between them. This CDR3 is CASSDPEASAKNIQYF. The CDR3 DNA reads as TGTGCCAGCAGTGACCCTGAGGCGTCGGCCAAAAACATTCAGTACTTC.

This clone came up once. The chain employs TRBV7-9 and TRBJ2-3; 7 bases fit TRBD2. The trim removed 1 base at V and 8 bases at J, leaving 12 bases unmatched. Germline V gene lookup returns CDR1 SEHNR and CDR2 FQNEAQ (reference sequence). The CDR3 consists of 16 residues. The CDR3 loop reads CASSLDAGERRSTQYF. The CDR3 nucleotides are TGTGCCAGCAGCTTAGACGCGGGGGAGAGGAGGAGTACGCAGTATTTT.

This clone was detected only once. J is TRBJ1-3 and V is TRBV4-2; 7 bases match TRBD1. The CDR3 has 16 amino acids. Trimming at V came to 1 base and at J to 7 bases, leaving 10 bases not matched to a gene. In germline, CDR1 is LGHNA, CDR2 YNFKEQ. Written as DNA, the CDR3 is TGTGCCAGCAGCCAAGGTCCCGGAGGGGGCCTTAACACCATATATTTT. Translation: CASSQGPGGGLNTIYF.

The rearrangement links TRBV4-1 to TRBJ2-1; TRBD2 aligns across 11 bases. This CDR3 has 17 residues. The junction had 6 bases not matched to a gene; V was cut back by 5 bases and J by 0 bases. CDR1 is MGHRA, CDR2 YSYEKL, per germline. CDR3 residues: CASSASGGPSSYNEQFF. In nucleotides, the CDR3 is TGCGCCAGCAGCGCTAGCGGGGGGCCGAGCTCCTACAATGAGCAGTTCTTC.

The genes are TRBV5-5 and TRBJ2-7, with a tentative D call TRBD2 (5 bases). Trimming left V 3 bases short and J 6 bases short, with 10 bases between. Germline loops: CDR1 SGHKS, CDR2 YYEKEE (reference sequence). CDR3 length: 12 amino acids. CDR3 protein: CASSSRVGEQYF. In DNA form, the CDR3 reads TGTGCCAGCAGCTCGAGGGTAGGCGAGCAGTACTTC.

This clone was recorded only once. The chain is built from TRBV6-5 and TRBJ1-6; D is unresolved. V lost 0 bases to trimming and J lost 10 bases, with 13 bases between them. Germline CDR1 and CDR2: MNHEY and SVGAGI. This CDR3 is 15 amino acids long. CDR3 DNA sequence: TGTGCCAGCAGTTACTCGATGGCTCGCGGATCACCCCTCCACTTT. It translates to CASSYSMARGSPLHF.

CDR3 sequence (DNA): TGTGCCAGCGGTTTGGGGCTTCCCCGCTATGGCTACACCTTC. Amino acid sequence: CASGLGLPRYGYTF. This chain joins TRBV11-2 and TRBJ1-2, with a tentative D call TRBD1 (5 bases). The germline gives CDR1 SGHAT, CDR2 FQNNGV. CDR3 length: 14 residues. Trimming left V 8 bases short and J 4 bases short, with 17 bases between.

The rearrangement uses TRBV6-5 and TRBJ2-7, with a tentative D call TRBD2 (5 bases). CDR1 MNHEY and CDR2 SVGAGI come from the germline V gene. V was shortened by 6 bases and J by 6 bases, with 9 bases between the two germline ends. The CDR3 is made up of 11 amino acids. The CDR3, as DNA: TGTGCCAGCAGGCTCCGGGGCGAGCAGTACTTC. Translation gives CASRLRGEQYF.